This T cell receptor (beta chain) was obtained from a study of human T cells and chemical hapten exposure. Study-level background: TCR yields per sample varied, mainly owing to small pooled library volume differences.

This clonotype is judged medium-sized. The antigen is undetermined. Time point noted: healthy volunteer bleed at 6 weeks. Extraction yielded total RNA from whole blood (unfractionated). Study-wide results and limits: With regard to DPC sensitization, TCRs above 1 in 1000 frequency did not change.

Germline CDR1 reads SNHLY; CDR2 reads FYNNEI. Trimming left V 4 bases short and J 6 bases short, with 8 bases between. There are 12 residues in the CDR3. The library tagged each cDNA molecule with unique molecular identifiers. Original methodology: Per sample, the median was around 100,000 TCRs, with values from approximately 25,000 to 650,000. TCRdb processed the RACE reads anew with MiXCR; each CDR3 protein has one entry. Here the V and J calls rest on TCRdb's processing, not on the authors' analysis. The table has under 45,000 distinct CDR3 sequences, about 5.5% seen once; the top ten hold more than 10%.

The sequence came from a human donor in good health. Some clones in this sample may be carry-over from other donors' samples. The V and J genes are TRBV2 and TRBJ2-3; D is possibly TRBD2 (5 bases). The sequencing input was whole blood. The CDR3 region is CASSAASDTQYF. CDR3 DNA: TGTGCCAGCAGTGCGGCTAGCGATACGCAGTATTTT. Full variable domain (remainder filled in from reference TRBV2 and TRBJ2-3): EPEVTQTPSHQVTQMGQEVILRCVPISNHLYFYWYRQILGQKVEFLVSFYNNEISEKSEIFDDQFSVERPDGSNFTLKIRSTKLEDSAMYFCASSAASDTQYFGPGTRLTVL.